This TCR beta chain comes out of a study of T cell changes during pregnancy in multiple sclerosis. The method was immunoSEQ multiplex PCR; TCRdb's version includes in-frame clones alone and lacks a portion of them. The sample consists of some 100,000 clones, around 92% of them appearing once. The sequenced sample was peripheral blood, obtained before pregnancy. The origin of this receptor is a female donor with multiple sclerosis, enrolled in a pregnancy study.

DNA of the CDR3: TGTGCCAGCAGGGACCAGGGGGCGCTAGCCGGGGAGCTGTTTTTT. Its translation is CASRDQGALAGELFF. The chain couples TRBV6-5 to TRBJ2-2; 8 bases agree with TRBD1. V shed 6 bases and J 6 bases; nucleotides not matched to a gene: 9. From germline, CDR1 is MNHEY and CDR2 SVGAGI. There are 15 residues in the CDR3.